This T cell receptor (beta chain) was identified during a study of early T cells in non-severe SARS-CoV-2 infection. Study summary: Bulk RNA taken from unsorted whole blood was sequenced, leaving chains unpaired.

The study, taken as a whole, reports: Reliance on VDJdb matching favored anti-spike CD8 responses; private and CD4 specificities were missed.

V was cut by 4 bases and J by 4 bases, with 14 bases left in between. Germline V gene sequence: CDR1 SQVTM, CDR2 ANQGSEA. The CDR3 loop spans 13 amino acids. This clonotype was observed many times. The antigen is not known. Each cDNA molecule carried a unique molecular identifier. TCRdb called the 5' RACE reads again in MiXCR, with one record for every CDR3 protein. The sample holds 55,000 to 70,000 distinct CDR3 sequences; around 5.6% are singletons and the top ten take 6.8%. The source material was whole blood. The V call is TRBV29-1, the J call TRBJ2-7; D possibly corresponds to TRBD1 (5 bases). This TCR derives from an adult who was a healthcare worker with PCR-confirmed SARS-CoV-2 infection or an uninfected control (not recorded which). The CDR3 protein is CSVGAGRNYEQYF. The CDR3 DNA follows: TGCAGCGTTGGGGCAGGGCGGAATTACGAGCAGTACTTC.